This T cell receptor (beta chain) was identified during a study of technical replicates of blood from several donors. The protocol was immunoSEQ multiplex PCR, while the TCRdb copy is restricted to in-frame clones and leaves out a portion. Here the sample spans some 96,000 clones, approximately 94% being singletons. V shed 2 bases and J 0 bases; nucleotides not matched to a gene: 6. CDR1 and CDR2 (germline): SNHLY, FYNNEI. There are 17 residues in the CDR3. Sequencing was done on a sample of T cells isolated from PBMCs. The chain has TRBV2 and TRBJ2-4; the match to TRBD2 covers 8 bases. The TCR was taken from a human donor in good health. The CDR3 nucleotides are TGTGCCAGCAGTGAAAGGGCTAGCGGGCTAGCCAAAAACATTCAGTACTTC. Translated: CASSERASGLAKNIQYF. Full variable domain (missing parts from reference TRBV2 and TRBJ2-4): EPEVTQTPSHQVTQMGQEVILRCVPISNHLYFYWYRQILGQKVEFLVSFYNNEISEKSEIFDDQFSVERPDGSNFTLKIRSTKLEDSAMYFCASSERASGLAKNIQYFGAGTRLSVL.